The next 21 T cell receptor beta chains were all read from a single sample in a study of T cell responses to AZD1222 COVID-19 vaccine. Profiling relied on immunoSEQ multiplex PCR, and the TCRdb table lists in-frame clones only, not all of them. Among over 110,000 clones listed, under 95% were seen once. The input for sequencing was peripheral blood, taken on day 0 of AZD1222 vaccination. The receptors were gathered from an adult in good health.

In DNA, the CDR3 is TGTGCCAGCAGTGACGTTCAGGAGAGTAAACTGTTTTTT. It codes for CASSDVQESKLFF. The chain has TRBV6-1 and TRBJ1-4; no firm D call. Germline CDR1 and CDR2: MNHNS and SASEGT. The CDR3 spans 13 residues. V was trimmed by 3 bases and J by 11 bases, leaving 13 bases between them.

The chain employs TRBV6-5 and TRBJ1-1; D ambiguous. Germline loops: CDR1 MNHEY, CDR2 SVGAGI. The CDR3 contains 13 residues. Trimming removed 0 bases at V and 6 bases at J, with 8 bases between. CDR3 sequence reads: CASSYSGASEAFF. CDR3 DNA sequence: TGTGCCAGCAGTTACTCCGGAGCCTCTGAAGCTTTCTTT.

This clone has only one observation. The CDR3 DNA reads TGTGCCAGCAGTCGTTCGACGAGCGGCACAGATACGCAGTATTTT. As protein: CASSRSTSGTDTQYF. V and J are TRBV6-2 or TRBV6-3 and TRBJ2-3; D remains ambiguous. The CDR3 covers 15 residues. The V and J ends lost 5 bases and 1 base respectively, with 13 bases between them. CDR1 is MNHEY and CDR2 is SVGEGT in the germline V gene.

The CDR3 region has the DNA TGTGCCAGCAGCGTAGCCGGATGGGGGGCCAATGAGCAGTTCTTC. Translated: CASSVAGWGANEQFF. The chain has TRBV9 and TRBJ2-1, with D perhaps being TRBD1 or TRBD2 (6 bases each). In germline, CDR1 is SGDLS, CDR2 YYNGEE. Trimming removed 0 bases at V and 6 bases at J, with 13 bases between. CDR3 length equals 15 residues.

This rearrangement joins TRBV2 to TRBJ1-2, with 7 bases identical to TRBD1. V shed 3 bases and J 2 bases; nucleotides not matched to a gene: 3. The V gene's germline CDR1 is SNHLY and CDR2 FYNNEI. CDR3 length equals 14 residues. Here the CDR3 reads CASSDPGQNYGYTF. CDR3 nucleotides: TGTGCCAGCAGTGATCCGGGACAGAACTATGGCTACACCTTC. Based on the CDR3 plus reference TRBV2 and TRBJ1-2, the full variable domain is EPEVTQTPSHQVTQMGQEVILRCVPISNHLYFYWYRQILGQKVEFLVSFYNNEISEKSEIFDDQFSVERPDGSNFTLKIRSTKLEDSAMYFCASSDPGQNYGYTFGSGTRLTVV.

V and J are TRBV6-5 and TRBJ2-3, with 10 bases aligning to TRBD1. The V segment lost 6 bases and the J segment 3 bases; nucleotides outside the gene matches: 6. Germline CDR1 and CDR2: MNHEY and SVGAGI. There are 15 residues in the CDR3. CDR3 region: CASSRQGAQTDTQYF. CDR3 DNA sequence: TGTGCCAGCAGCAGACAGGGGGCGCAAACAGATACGCAGTATTTT.

This clone has more than one count but fewer than ten. The V gene is TRBV10-3, the J gene TRBJ1-1; no definite D call. The V gene's germline CDR1 is ENHRY and CDR2 SYGVKD. This CDR3 spans 11 amino acids. In DNA form, the CDR3 reads TGTGCTACTGGGCGGAACACTGAAGCTTTCTTT. As protein: CATGRNTEAFF.

This clone was recorded once. This chain uses TRBV29-1 with TRBJ2-1, with 10 positions matching TRBD2. Germline CDR1 reads SQVTM; CDR2 reads ANQGSEA. The CDR3 spans 15 residues. V dropped 4 bases and J dropped 4; count of bases not matched to a gene: 7. The DNA for the CDR3 is TGCAGCGTTGGGGGAGCGGGAGGGTCGTACAATGAGCAGTTCTTC. This gives the protein CSVGGAGGSYNEQFF.

This clone was detected only once. V and J are TRBV27 and TRBJ2-2; D remains ambiguous. The CDR3 has 14 amino acids. V gave up 2 bases and J gave up 4 bases, with 8 bases separating them. Germline loops: CDR1 MNHEY, CDR2 SMNVEV (reference sequence). The CDR3: CASSLRAVTGELFF. CDR3 DNA: TGTGCCAGCAGTTTACGGGCAGTCACCGGGGAGCTGTTTTTT.

This chain links TRBV18 with TRBJ2-2, with 7 bases that match TRBD1. V lost 4 bases to trimming and J lost 2 bases; unmatched junction nucleotides: 4. Per germline, CDR1 KGHSH and CDR2 LQKENI. The CDR3 covers 15 residues. The CDR3, as DNA: TGTGCCAGCTCACAGGGACAGATTAACACCGGGGAGCTGTTTTTT. Encoded protein: CASSQGQINTGELFF.

This chain uses TRBV2 with TRBJ2-2; 11 bases match TRBD1. The length of the CDR3 is 15 residues. Germline trimming cut 8 bases from V and 4 bases from J; bases unmatched to any gene: 6. The germline V gene has CDR1 SNHLY and CDR2 FYNNEI. The chain's CDR3 is CASRGDRGSTGELFF. CDR3 nucleotides: TGTGCCAGCCGGGGGGACAGGGGGAGCACCGGGGAGCTGTTTTTT.

This chain joins TRBV29-1 and TRBJ2-1; D may be TRBD2 (5 bases). The ends were cut back, 0 bases at V and 6 bases at J, with 15 bases in the middle. CDR1 is SQVTM, CDR2 ANQGSEA, per germline. The CDR3 consists of 15 residues. The CDR3 loop reads CSVEDNRGRVNEQFF. The CDR3 coding sequence is TGCAGCGTTGAAGATAACCGGGGAAGGGTCAATGAGCAGTTCTTC.

The chain carries TRBV30 and TRBJ2-7, with D perhaps matching TRBD2 (5 bases). Trimming stripped 4 bases from V and 7 bases from J, with 17 bases between. The CDR3 covers 13 residues. The germline V gene has CDR1 GTSNPN and CDR2 SVGIG (reference sequence). The CDR3 here is CAWTRTGLGEQYF. The CDR3, as DNA: TGTGCCTGGACCAGGACTGGGCTCGGGGAGCAGTACTTC.

With respect to this clone: Compared with germline, one end of the junction differs, possibly owing to a read error. The J gene is TRBJ2-3, the V gene TRBV19, with unresolved D. Germline loops: CDR1 LNHDA, CDR2 SQIVND (reference sequence). There are 13 residues in the CDR3. CDR3 amino acids: CANSFRFTDTQYF. Written as DNA, the CDR3 is TGTGCCAATAGTTTCCGGTTCACAGATACGCAGTATTTT.

The chain joins TRBV9 to TRBJ2-1; no clear D gene. CDR1 SGDLS and CDR2 YYNGEE come from the germline V gene. The CDR3 is made up of 14 amino acids. The V and J ends lost 0 bases and 6 bases respectively, with 10 bases between them. The CDR3 reads CASSVGISPNEQFF. The CDR3 DNA follows: TGTGCCAGCAGCGTAGGCATTTCCCCCAATGAGCAGTTCTTC.

V is TRBV19 and J is TRBJ2-2; D may be TRBD1 (6 bases). V lost 4 bases, J lost 3 bases, and 6 bases lay in between. This CDR3 is built from 13 residues. Per germline, CDR1 LNHDA and CDR2 SQIVND (reference sequence). CDR3 in amino acids: CASSKGDTGELFF. The CDR3 DNA is TGTGCCAGTAGTAAGGGGGACACCGGGGAGCTGTTTTTT.

The chain uses TRBV7-2 and TRBJ1-1, with 10 bases fitting TRBD1. V dropped 5 bases and J dropped 0; count of bases not matched to a gene: 3. Germline-derived CDR1 and CDR2 are SGHTA and FQGNSA. The CDR3 covers 15 residues. The CDR3 DNA reads TGTGCCAGCAGCCGGGACAGGGGTATGAACACTGAAGCTTTCTTT. Translation: CASSRDRGMNTEAFF.

This chain connects TRBV4-1 to TRBJ2-3; tentative D call: TRBD1 (5 bases). CDR1 and CDR2 from the germline V gene are MGHRA and YSYEKL. The germline V and J ends were trimmed by 4 bases and 3 bases, with 14 bases remaining between them. CDR3 length: 15 amino acids. The chain's CDR3 is CASSRLGEGTDTQYF. The DNA of the CDR3 is TGCGCCAGCAGCCGTCTAGGGGAAGGAACAGATACGCAGTATTTT.

The chain is built from TRBV7-2 and TRBJ1-1, with D maybe TRBD1 (6 bases). The germline CDR1 and CDR2 sequences are SGHTA and FQGNSA. V was trimmed by 5 bases and J by 0 bases, leaving 13 bases between them. There are 15 residues in the CDR3. DNA of the CDR3: TGTGCCAGCAGCCTAACAGGGTTCATGAACACTGAAGCTTTCTTT. It yields the protein CASSLTGFMNTEAFF.

This sequence joins TRBV18 and TRBJ2-5, with TRBD1 matching 7 bases. CDR1 and CDR2 from the germline V gene are KGHSH and LQKENI. Germline trimming cut 5 bases from V and 1 base from J; bases unmatched to any gene: 1. The CDR3 is made up of 13 amino acids. The CDR3 region has the DNA TGTGCCAGCTCAAGGGACAGCCAAGAGACCCAGTACTTC. This translates into CASSRDSQETQYF.

CDR3 DNA sequence: TGCGCCAGCAGACACAGGGGGTGGACCGGGGAGCTGTTTTTT. Amino acid sequence: CASRHRGWTGELFF. The chain has TRBV5-1 and TRBJ2-2, with 8 bases matching TRBD1. The junction had 5 bases not matched to a gene; V was cut back by 5 bases and J by 5 bases. There are 14 residues in the CDR3. Germline V lookup: CDR1 SGHRS, CDR2 YFSETQ.